This is a list of T cell receptor beta chains from one sample in a study of blood T cells in healthy people across ages. A single record per CDR3 protein comes from TCRdb applying MiXCR to the 5' RACE reads. The top ten hold roughly 13% of the sample, which has around 1,000,000 distinct CDR3 sequences, 30% to 40% seen once. The sequenced sample was blood. The receptor source for this set is a man younger than 35 in good health. Each CDR3 is given with its conserved first and last residue. D genes are given only for firm matches. Size is omitted from some rows. Given values are once, few, many or a class for expanded clones.

NA	TRBV6-2/TRBV6-3	TRBJ2-5	few	CASSYSRLETQYF	TGTGCCAGCAGTTACTCTCGGCTAGAGACCCAGTACTTC
NA	TRBV10-3	TRBJ1-1	NA	CAIRKTQIMNTEAFF	TGTGCCATCAGAAAAACACAGATCATGAACACTGAAGCTTTCTTT
NA	TRBV9	TRBJ2-7	NA	CASSVGTTGEQYF	TGTGCCAGCAGCGTAGGAACAACGGGGGAGCAGTACTTC
NA	TRBV6-5	TRBJ1-6	few	CASSYSEPTYNSPLHF	TGTGCCAGCAGTTACTCCGAACCGACCTATAATTCACCCCTCCACTTT
NA	TRBV13	TRBJ2-7	few	CASSLRGADEQYF	TGTGCCAGCAGCTTACGAGGGGCCGACGAGCAGTACTTC
TRBD1	TRBV29-1	TRBJ1-1	once	CSVRVTGGGEAFF	TGCAGCGTTAGGGTGACAGGGGGCGGTGAAGCTTTCTTT
NA	TRBV6-1	TRBJ1-5	NA	CASSEAGQISNQPQHF	TGTGCCAGCAGTGAAGCAGGACAGATAAGCAATCAGCCCCAGCATTTT
TRBD1	TRBV7-9	TRBJ1-5	NA	CASSLGGTVRNQPQHF	TGTGCCAGCAGCTTAGGTGGGACAGTTCGCAATCAGCCCCAGCATTTT
NA	TRBV4-1	TRBJ2-3	NA	CASSLLGKAFTDTQYF	TGCGCCAGCAGCCTCCTCGGGAAGGCATTCACAGATACGCAGTATTTT
NA	TRBV4-3	TRBJ2-7	few	CASSLDRSGNEQYF	TGCGCCAGCAGCCTGGACAGATCTGGCAATGAGCAGTACTTC
TRBD2	TRBV6-6	TRBJ2-3	NA	CASSYSFSGGQDTQYF	TGTGCCAGCAGTTACTCGTTTAGCGGGGGGCAAGATACGCAGTATTTT
NA	TRBV3-1	TRBJ1-1	NA	CASSQDRRENTEAFF	TGTGCCAGCAGCCAAGATCGGCGCGAGAACACTGAAGCTTTCTTT
TRBD2	TRBV20-1	TRBJ2-1	few	CSASGGGPYNEQFF	TGCAGTGCTAGCGGGGGGGGCCCCTACAATGAGCAGTTCTTC
NA	TRBV5-6	TRBJ1-1	few	CASSWRPGAGTEAFF	TGTGCCAGCAGCTGGAGGCCGGGGGCAGGGACTGAAGCTTTCTTT
TRBD1	TRBV20-1	TRBJ1-2	NA	CRALGTAANYGYTF	TGCAGGGCCCTCGGGACAGCCGCTAACTATGGCTACACCTTC
TRBD1	TRBV6-5	TRBJ2-1	NA	CASSDRGLEETQFF	TGTGCCAGCAGCGACAGGGGGCTTGAGGAAACCCAGTTCTTC
NA	TRBV7-2	TRBJ2-5	few	CASSLNPSLKTQYF	TGTGCCAGCAGCTTAAACCCTAGTCTGAAGACCCAGTACTTC
TRBD1	TRBV27	TRBJ2-1	few	CASRRQGRNNEQFF	TGTGCCAGCCGAAGACAGGGTAGAAACAATGAGCAGTTCTTC
TRBD1	TRBV7-2	TRBJ1-2	few	CASSFPGRGWKRGSGYGYTF	TGTGCCAGCAGCTTCCCGGGCAGGGGGTGGAAGAGAGGGTCTGGCTATGGCTACACCTTC
TRBD2	TRBV7-2	TRBJ2-3	few	CASSLGTRTIAYTQYF	TGTGCCAGCAGCTTAGGGACTAGAACAATAGCATATACGCAGTATTTT
TRBD1	TRBV9	TRBJ1-2	few	CASSRQGLAPGGYTF	TGTGCCAGCAGCCGACAGGGTCTCGCCCCCGGTGGCTACACCTTC
TRBD1	TRBV12-3/TRBV12-4	TRBJ1-1	NA	CASSRGQGRTFF	TGTGCCAGCAGCCGGGGACAGGGGAGGACTTTCTTT
NA	TRBV4-1	TRBJ2-3	NA	CASSPFPRGRPADTQYF	TGCGCCAGCAGCCCGTTTCCCCGGGGCCGCCCCGCTGATACGCAGTATTTT
NA	TRBV27	TRBJ2-5	few	CASSLDRIQETQYF	TGTGCCAGCAGTCTGGACAGAATCCAAGAGACCCAGTACTTC
TRBD1	TRBV28	TRBJ1-1	NA	CASRGQVGYTEAFF	TGTGCCAGCAGGGGACAGGTGGGGTACACTGAAGCTTTCTTT